This T cell receptor (beta chain) was captured by sequencing in a study of Graves' ophthalmopathy and Graves' hyperthyroidism. The study, taken as a whole, reports: Blood was where most expanded thyroid clonotypes above 0.001 frequency also turned up.

In this cohort, patients with other autoimmune diseases, uncontrolled infections, pregnancy or lactation were excluded. TCR beta CDR3 amplification used RNA transcripts. The authors performed first-round RT-PCR with HTBI primers and then a second-round multiplex PCR. MiXCR, run by TCRdb on the multiplex PCR reads, gives a single entry per CDR3 protein. The repertoire holds some 350,000 distinct CDR3 sequences, about 18% seen once, with 2% to 3% in the top ten. This clonotype was recorded many times. Antigen specificity is unknown. The specimen sequenced was peripheral blood. The sequence was obtained from an adult woman with stable Graves' hyperthyroidism.

CDR3 bases: TGTGCCAGCAGCTCCCGAATAGCGACCTTACACACTGAAGCTTTCTTT. Protein: CASSSRIATLHTEAFF. The V and J genes are TRBV7-2 and TRBJ1-1; D is ambiguous. CDR3 length: 16 amino acids. Trimming cost V 4 bases and J 3 bases, with 18 bases left between them. CDR1 and CDR2 from the germline V gene are SGHTA and FQGNSA.